Each of the 30 T cell receptor beta chains below was sequenced from the same sample in a study of blood T cell repertoires in COVID-19. Libraries were prepared by immunoSEQ multiplex PCR; TCRdb keeps only in-frame clonotypes and omits some of them. Among fewer than 200,000 clones listed, approximately 84% were seen once. Sequenced input: peripheral blood. The receptors originated from a man aged 40-55 years who had recovered from COVID-19.

The chain combines TRBV7-9 with TRBJ2-1, with a possible D match to TRBD1 (7 bases). The V and J ends lost 5 bases and 8 bases respectively, with 19 bases between them. There are 15 residues in the CDR3. The germline gives CDR1 SEHNR, CDR2 FQNEAQ (reference sequence). In DNA form, the CDR3 reads TGTGCCAGCAGCCTAGGGGGCTCAGGCGGGGATGAGCAGTTCTTC. Its protein product is CASSLGGSGGDEQFF.

The J gene is TRBJ1-2, the V gene TRBV10-3, with 9 bases identical to TRBD1. Per germline, CDR1 ENHRY and CDR2 SYGVKD. Trimming removed 0 bases from V and 5 bases from J; junction bases left unmatched: 4. The CDR3 loop spans 15 amino acids. DNA of the CDR3: TGTGCCATCAGTGAGTCGGGACAGGGTCCATATGGCTACACCTTC. Residues: CAISESGQGPYGYTF.

V gene TRBV10-3 combines with J gene TRBJ2-7; D is perhaps TRBD1 (5 bases). Germline V lookup: CDR1 ENHRY, CDR2 SYGVKD. This CDR3 contains 15 residues. Trimming removed 3 bases from V and 4 bases from J, with 16 bases in between. The CDR3 loop is CAISEPAGPSYEQYF. For the CDR3, the DNA is TGTGCCATCAGTGAACCGGCAGGGCCATCTTACGAGCAGTACTTC.

The chain uses TRBV4-3 and TRBJ1-2; 10 bases fit TRBD1. V was clipped by 3 bases and J by 7 bases; unmatched bases: 5. From germline, CDR1 is LGHNA and CDR2 YSLEER. The CDR3 loop spans 14 amino acids. The DNA of the CDR3 is TGCGCCAGCAGCCAGGATAGGGACAGGGGTGGCTACACCTTC. This sequence encodes CASSQDRDRGGYTF.

This clone was detected a few times. The J gene is TRBJ1-2, the V gene TRBV5-6; the match to TRBD1 covers 11 bases. Germline CDR1 reads SGHDT; CDR2 reads YYEEEE. The CDR3 length is 16 residues. Unmatched junction bases numbered 12, after V lost 4 bases and J lost 7 bases. As DNA, the CDR3 is TGTGCCAGCAGCCTCCAAGCTGGACAGGGGGCGAGTGGCTACACCTTC. Its protein product is CASSLQAGQGASGYTF.

V is TRBV12-3 or TRBV12-4 and J is TRBJ1-2; D might be TRBD1 (6 bases). The CDR3 consists of 13 residues. Deletions cut 1 base from V and 8 bases from J, with 11 bases between. CDR3 amino acids: CASSLEGHVGYTF. DNA for the CDR3: TGTGCCAGCAGTTTAGAGGGACATGTCGGCTACACCTTC.

CDR3 amino acids: CASSLTGVHEQYF. The CDR3 bases are TGTGCCAGCAGTCTTACAGGTGTCCACGAGCAGTACTTC. J is TRBJ2-7 and V is TRBV6-5; a possible D gene is TRBD1 (5 bases). The CDR3 extends over 13 amino acids. Germline V CDR1 and CDR2: MNHEY, SVGAGI. Trimming shortened V by 5 bases and J by 5 bases, and 13 bases separated the two germline ends.

This chain connects TRBV3-1 (or the pseudogene TRBV3-2) to TRBJ1-1; 8 bases are shared with TRBD1. This CDR3 is 11 amino acids long. Trimming cost V 3 bases and J 11 bases; bases outside gene matches: 2. Germline CDR1 LGHDT, CDR2 YNNKEL (reference sequence). CDR3 loop: CASSQTGDAFF. The CDR3 nucleotides are TGTGCCAGCAGCCAGACAGGGGATGCTTTCTTT.

The V and J genes are TRBV11-2 and TRBJ2-3; no clear D. This CDR3 has 15 residues. V was shortened by 5 bases and J by 2 bases, with 14 bases between the two germline ends. Germline loops: CDR1 SGHAT, CDR2 FQNNGV. CDR3 coding DNA: TGTGCCAGCAGCCCTACCGTCTTGAACACAGATACGCAGTATTTT. Amino acids: CASSPTVLNTDTQYF.

The chain has TRBV29-1 and TRBJ1-1; D uncertain. Trimming took 4 bases from V and 0 from J, leaving 6 bases between them. The CDR3 runs to 12 residues. Per the germline V gene, CDR1 is SQVTM and CDR2 is ANQGSEA. The CDR3 sequence: CSVVHMNTEAFF. The DNA for the CDR3 is TGCAGCGTTGTCCACATGAACACTGAAGCTTTCTTT.

The chain is built from TRBV7-9 and TRBJ2-2; D perhaps matches TRBD1 (6 bases). CDR3 length: 15 amino acids. Deletions cut 3 bases from V and 2 bases from J, with 10 bases between. Germline CDR1 and CDR2: SEHNR and FQNEAQ (reference sequence). The CDR3 spells CASSFRDTNTGELFF. The CDR3 bases are TGTGCCAGCAGCTTCCGGGACACTAACACCGGGGAGCTGTTTTTT. Full variable domain (rest looked up from reference TRBV7-9 and TRBJ2-2): DTGVSQNPRHKITKRGQNVTFRCDPISEHNRLYWYRQTLGQGPEFLTYFQNEAQLEKSRLLSDRFSAERPKGSFSTLEIQRTEQGDSAMYLCASSFRDTNTGELFFGEGSRLTVL.

The J gene is TRBJ1-6, the V gene TRBV28; TRBD1 aligns across 11 bases. The CDR3 is made up of 13 amino acids. Trimming took 6 bases from V and 9 from J; bases not matched to a gene: 1. CDR1 MDHEN and CDR2 SYDVKM come from the germline V gene. CDR3 loop: CASRGTGGSPLHF. The CDR3 nucleotides are TGTGCCAGCAGGGGGACAGGGGGTTCACCCCTCCACTTT.

The chain employs TRBV5-6 and TRBJ2-7; 8 nucleotides agree with TRBD1. This CDR3 spans 15 amino acids. Germline values: CDR1 SGHDT, CDR2 YYEEEE. With 4 bases clipped from V and 0 bases from J, the junction kept 6 bases outside the gene matches. The CDR3 DNA is TGTGCCAGCAGCAGGCTGACAGGGGACTCCTACGAGCAGTACTTC. Its translation: CASSRLTGDSYEQYF.

V gene TRBV7-2 combines with J gene TRBJ2-3, with 12 bases that match TRBD2. The CDR3 length is 16 residues. Losses at the gene ends were 8 bases for V and 4 bases for J; bases not matched to a gene: 10. Germline lookup yields CDR1 SGHTA and CDR2 FQGNSA. Here the CDR3 reads CASSPLAGGGPDTQYF. For the CDR3, the DNA is TGTGCCAGCTCCCCCCTAGCGGGGGGGGGCCCAGATACGCAGTATTTT. The full variable domain, completed using reference TRBV7-2 and TRBJ2-3, is GAGVSQSPSNKVTEKGKDVELRCDPISGHTALYWYRQSLGQGLEFLIYFQGNSAPDKSGLPSDRFSAERTGGSVSTLTIQRTQQEDSAVYLCASSPLAGGGPDTQYFGPGTRLTVL.

The chain recombines TRBV7-2 with TRBJ2-2, with TRBD1 as a possible D gene (6 bases). The CDR3 is 17 amino acids. Germline lookup yields CDR1 SGHTA and CDR2 FQGNSA. Trimming left V 4 bases short and J 6 bases short, with 21 bases between. This CDR3 is CASSSPMGAGFSGELFF. For the CDR3, the DNA is TGTGCCAGCAGCTCACCCATGGGGGCGGGTTTCTCCGGGGAGCTGTTTTTT.

This chain connects TRBV4-1 to TRBJ2-2, with D tentatively TRBD1 (6 bases). The CDR3 totals 15 residues. Germline V gives CDR1 MGHRA, CDR2 YSYEKL. Trimming stripped 3 bases from V and 8 bases from J, with 16 bases between. The CDR3, as DNA: TGCGCCAGCAGCCAGGGCAGGGGCCTCAGGGGGGAGCTGTTTTTT. It is translated as CASSQGRGLRGELFF.

This chain links TRBV7-9 with TRBJ2-1; D might be TRBD2 (6 bases). The germline V gene has CDR1 SEHNR and CDR2 FQNEAQ (reference sequence). This CDR3 is 13 amino acids long. V lost 2 bases and J 10 bases, leaving 12 bases between the germline ends. CDR3 coding DNA: TGTGCCAGCAGCTTACTTCTGGGAGGCGAGCAGTTCTTC. The encoded protein is CASSLLLGGEQFF.

This chain connects TRBV6-1 to TRBJ2-7; 8 positions agree with TRBD1. The CDR3 runs to 18 residues. J lost 4 bases, V lost 2 bases, and 16 bases had no gene match. Germline loops: CDR1 MNHNS, CDR2 SASEGT. The chain's CDR3 is CASSEYGTGTPYPYEQYF. CDR3 coding DNA: TGTGCCAGCAGTGAATATGGGACAGGAACCCCGTACCCGTACGAGCAGTACTTC.

J is TRBJ1-3 and V is TRBV30; D gene ambiguous. The CDR3 has 15 residues. V shed 0 bases and J shed 0 bases, with 9 bases lying between them. Germline-derived CDR1 and CDR2 are GTSNPN and SVGIG (reference sequence). The CDR3 protein is CAWSVEFDSGNTIYF. The DNA of the CDR3 is TGTGCCTGGAGTGTAGAGTTTGACTCTGGAAACACCATATATTTT.

The chain recombines TRBV6-2 or TRBV6-3 with TRBJ2-3, with D uncertain. Germline lookup yields CDR1 MNHEY and CDR2 SVGEGT. Between the trimmed V and J ends, which lost 2 bases and 6 bases, there was a span of 9 bases. There are 13 residues in the CDR3. The CDR3: CASSYRAADTQYF. The DNA for the CDR3 is TGTGCCAGCAGTTACCGAGCAGCGGATACGCAGTATTTT.

V and J are TRBV7-9 and TRBJ2-1, with D perhaps matching TRBD2 (6 bases). CDR3 length: 14 residues. Trimming left V 6 bases short and J 7 bases short, with 16 bases between. CDR1 SEHNR and CDR2 FQNEAQ come from the germline V gene (reference sequence). This chain's CDR3 is CASRVVGGENEQFF. For the CDR3, the DNA is TGTGCCAGCAGAGTAGTGGGGGGAGAGAATGAGCAGTTCTTC.

The chain has TRBV28 and TRBJ2-5; TRBD1 matches at 8 bases. The germline CDR1 and CDR2 sequences are MDHEN and SYDVKM. CDR3 length: 16 amino acids. Trimming removed 5 bases from V and 4 bases from J; junction bases left unmatched: 12. CDR3 residues: CASSPYPYGQGETQYF. The CDR3 bases are TGTGCCAGCAGTCCCTACCCTTATGGACAGGGAGAGACCCAGTACTTC.

The chain combines TRBV7-9 with TRBJ2-5; 8 positions match TRBD2. CDR1 and CDR2 from the germline V gene are SEHNR and FQNEAQ (reference sequence). This CDR3 region has 14 residues. V was clipped by 0 bases and J by 7 bases; unmatched bases: 4. The CDR3, as DNA: TGTGCCAGCAGCTTAGCCAGCGGGAGCGGGACCCAGTACTTC. Its protein is CASSLASGSGTQYF.

The chain couples TRBV28 to TRBJ1-5; 7 bases fit TRBD1. The junction had 24 bases not matched to a gene; V was cut back by 8 bases and J by 5 bases. The CDR3 sequence is 19 residues long. Germline CDR1 reads MDHEN; CDR2 reads SYDVKM. This CDR3 reads CASQNDLNAPTGQYQPQHF. The CDR3 nucleotides are TGTGCCAGCCAGAACGATCTGAACGCACCGACAGGGCAGTATCAGCCCCAGCATTTT.

The chain links TRBV11-2 to TRBJ1-1; D is uncertain. The CDR3 extends over 14 amino acids. The V end lost 5 bases, the J end lost 4 bases, and 14 bases lay between the germline ends. Germline V gives CDR1 SGHAT, CDR2 FQNNGV. The CDR3 protein is CASSPRRGSTEAFF. The CDR3 DNA sequence: TGTGCCAGCAGCCCCCGTCGGGGATCCACTGAAGCTTTCTTT.

The chain links TRBV12-5 to TRBJ2-7; no clear D gene. Trimming took 6 bases from V and 2 from J, leaving 11 bases between them. The germline CDR1 and CDR2 sequences are LGHNT and FRNRAP. CDR3 length: 13 amino acids. The CDR3 DNA reads TGTGCTAGTGGAACTGGTAATCCCTACGAGCAGTACTTC. This translates into CASGTGNPYEQYF.

V is TRBV30 and J is TRBJ1-6, with D possibly TRBD1 on 5 matching bases. V was cut by 3 bases and J by 10 bases, with 22 bases left in between. Germline V gives CDR1 GTSNPN, CDR2 SVGIG (reference sequence). This CDR3 has 16 residues. The CDR3 reads CAWRWGGGGFGSPLHF. CDR3 sequence (DNA): TGTGCCTGGAGATGGGGCGGCGGGGGATTCGGATCACCCCTCCACTTT.

The V call is TRBV6-1, the J call TRBJ2-3; the D is unclear. Germline loops: CDR1 MNHNS, CDR2 SASEGT. V lost 0 bases and J lost 7, with 17 bases in between. This CDR3 comprises 16 residues. CDR3 region: CASSEARSLSVNTQYF. Here the CDR3 DNA reads TGTGCCAGCAGTGAAGCTCGGTCCTTGTCCGTAAATACGCAGTATTTT.

The V gene is TRBV7-2, the J gene TRBJ2-7; the D gene is possibly TRBD2 (6 bases). CDR1 is SGHTA and CDR2 is FQGNSA in the germline V gene. The CDR3 has 12 amino acids. With 1 base removed from V and 7 bases from J, the gap between germline ends came to 8 bases. CDR3 region: CASSLDAGEQYF. In DNA form, the CDR3 reads TGTGCCAGCAGCTTAGATGCGGGGGAGCAGTACTTC.

The chain uses TRBV7-8 and TRBJ2-5; a weak D match, TRBD1 (6 bases). The germline gives CDR1 SGHVS, CDR2 FQNEAQ. Trimming shortened V by 1 base and J by 0 bases, and 9 bases separated the two germline ends. The CDR3 extends over 15 amino acids. The CDR3 here is CASSLGQGHQETQYF. Written as DNA, the CDR3 is TGTGCCAGCAGCTTAGGTCAGGGGCACCAAGAGACCCAGTACTTC.